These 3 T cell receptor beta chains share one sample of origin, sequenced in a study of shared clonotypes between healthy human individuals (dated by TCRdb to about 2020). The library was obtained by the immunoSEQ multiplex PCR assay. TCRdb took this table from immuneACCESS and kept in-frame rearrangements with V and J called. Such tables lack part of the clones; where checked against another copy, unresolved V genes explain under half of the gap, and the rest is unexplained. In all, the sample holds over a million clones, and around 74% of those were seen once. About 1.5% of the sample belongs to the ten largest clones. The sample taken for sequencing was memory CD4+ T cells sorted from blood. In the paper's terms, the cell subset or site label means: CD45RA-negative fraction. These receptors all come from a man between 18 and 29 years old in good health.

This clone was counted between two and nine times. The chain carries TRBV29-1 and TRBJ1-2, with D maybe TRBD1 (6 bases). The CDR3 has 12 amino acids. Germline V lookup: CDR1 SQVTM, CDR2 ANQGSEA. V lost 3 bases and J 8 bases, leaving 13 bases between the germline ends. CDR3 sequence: CSVDGGAGGYTF. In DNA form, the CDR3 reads TGCAGCGTTGATGGGGGGGCTGGCGGCTACACCTTC.

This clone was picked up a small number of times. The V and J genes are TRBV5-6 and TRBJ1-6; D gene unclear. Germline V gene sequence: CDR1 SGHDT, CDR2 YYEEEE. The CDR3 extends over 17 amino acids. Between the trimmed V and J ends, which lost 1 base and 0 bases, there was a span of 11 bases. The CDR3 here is CASSLYPSSSYNSPLHF. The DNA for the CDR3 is TGTGCCAGCAGCTTGTATCCGTCCAGCTCCTATAATTCACCCCTCCACTTT.

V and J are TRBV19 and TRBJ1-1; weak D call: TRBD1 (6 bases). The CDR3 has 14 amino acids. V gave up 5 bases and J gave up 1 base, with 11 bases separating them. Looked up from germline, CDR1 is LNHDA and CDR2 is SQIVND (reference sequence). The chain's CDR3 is CASSSWTENTEAFF. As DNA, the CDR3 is TGTGCCAGTAGTTCCTGGACAGAGAACACTGAAGCTTTCTTT.